This TCR beta chain was observed in a study of cytomegalovirus exposure and HLA in healthy donors. As concerns this clone: Its antigen is still unknown.

Whole-study results and caveats: Later analysis identified around 15,000 TCR beta sequences associated with HLA alleles, using a false discovery rate threshold of 0.05. Reports state that TCR beta sequences accurately predicted most subjects' HLA-A and HLA-B alleles.

This CDR3 spans 15 amino acids. With V trimmed by 4 bases and J by 1 base, 6 bases remained unmatched. The germline CDR1 and CDR2 sequences are MNHEY and SVGAGI. With 60 Vbeta and 13 Jbeta primers, the PCR was carried out. Data came from immunoSEQ multiplex PCR; TCRdb stores just in-frame clones and leaves some out. The sample yields fewer than 200,000 clones, around 80% seen once. Sequenced input: PBMCs. This sequence originates from a girl aged 10-17 years in good health and CMV-seropositive. The gene calls are TRBV6-5 and TRBJ2-7, with 8 bases matching TRBD1. The CDR3 nucleotides read TGTGCCAGCAGTTTGGAGACAGGGGCGTCCTACGAGCAGTACTTC. Its protein product is CASSLETGASYEQYF.